This T cell receptor beta chain was recovered during a study of beta chain features in type 1 diabetes (dated by TCRdb to the late 2010s). As for the study more broadly: Mean age, gender distribution, total cell number and subset yield were not different between patients and healthy donors. In the study, recently diagnosed type 1 diabetes patients and matched healthy donors were compared on the TCRB repertoires of their sorted circulating CD4+ T cell subsets. Whereas all 30 or so donors provided naive and central memory subsets, regulatory and stem cell-like memory subsets were isolated from just 8 patients and about eight healthy donors. Across all samples, roughly 110,000,000 sorted cells were examined, and cell number per subset correlated strongly with RNA yield. Overall study results and their limits: Naive, central memory and regulatory TCRB repertoires appeared to be more similar among patients than among healthy donors. A moderate but significant shortening of TCRB CDR3 length was observed in type 1 diabetes patients in all four CD4+ subsets. Shorter templates might be favored by PCR, yet because patient and control samples were amplified and corrected together, any such skew would affect both groups equally. Because cDNA was sequenced instead of genomic DNA, highly expressing activated cells could be over-represented, though the groups showed no difference in activation or CD3 levels. Because the HLA sub-analyses included only small numbers of individuals, any influence of HLA type on TCRB rearrangement was left unresolved. At VDJ recombination sites, type 1 diabetes patients had fewer insertions and more deleted nucleotides, which implies abnormalities in thymic rearrangement.

The entire amount of isolated RNA was reverse transcribed using the High Capacity cDNA Reverse Transcription Kit, so the sequenced TCRB transcripts were expressed ones. Stem cell-like memory T cell samples underwent survey-depth immunoSEQ sequencing, averaging approximately 920,000 total reads per sample. Sorted cells were lysed in RLT buffer, and RNA was extracted using DNase-treated RNeasy Micro or Mini kits according to cell number. Each cell subset was processed separately to prevent cross-contamination, with patient and healthy donor samples processed together. TCRB sequences were amplified from cDNA with the immunoSEQ multiplex PCR, producing 87-bp fragments spanning the CDR3 region. Sequencing of the amplicons was performed on the Illumina HiSeq platform. The original pipeline was this. Synthetic template baselines were used to correct PCR bias computationally, reads within Hamming distance 2 were collapsed, and singletons that could not be merged were discarded. Reads were aligned against IMGT to assign V, D and J genes, CDR3 length and insertions or deletions at six rearrangement sites. Within each subset, clonotype counts were normalized to sorted cell number, after which true diversity and Gini coefficients were computed with the tcR R package. The overlap coefficient, calculated on TCRB nucleotide sequences, was used to measure repertoire sharing. Not all clones reach the TCRdb copy of this immuneACCESS table, which keeps in-frame sequences only. Checked studies attribute under half of the gap to unresolved V genes and leave the rest unexplained. Clone size and V and J calls were adopted from that table, with D and trimming inferred from the DNA. This sample is represented by under 90,000 clones; under 35% of them were singletons. The top ten constitute around 0.5% of the sample.

From cysteine to phenylalanine, the CDR3 is 17 amino acids long. The kept DNA is CDR3 alone, 51 bases in frame from the first base. The junction carries 21 bases between V and J, which are trimmed by 4 bases and 6 bases respectively. From each donor, a single peripheral blood sample of about 100 mL on average was drawn into heparinised tubes. Using a panel that included CD45RO, CCR7, CD25, CD127, CD95 and CD27, naive, central memory, regulatory and stem cell-like memory CD4+ T cells were sorted on a BD FACSAria II. Purity was above 98% for every sorted population. Right away, PBMCs were isolated by Lymphoprep density gradient centrifugation and were stained directly, with no culture step. To minimize batch effects, samples were stained and sorted in pairs, one healthy donor with one patient per experiment. Only a few counts were recorded for this clone. What this receptor recognizes is not known. No clone much larger than this one lies a single base away; base qualities are absent.

The sequence links TRBV23-1 to TRBJ2-2, with TRBD2 perhaps the D gene, on 6 matching bases. TRBV23-1 is sorted into the ORF group, with uncertain function. The source is a woman aged 18-30 years in good health. The source material was stem cell memory CD4+ T cells from blood. The cell subset or site label for this specimen denotes: stem cell-like memory CD4+ T cells. The sequenced DNA: TGCGCCAGCAGTCCGAGGAGGGCAGGAACGGAGCCCGGGGAGCTGTTTTTT. Translated, this gives CASSPRRAGTEPGELFF.